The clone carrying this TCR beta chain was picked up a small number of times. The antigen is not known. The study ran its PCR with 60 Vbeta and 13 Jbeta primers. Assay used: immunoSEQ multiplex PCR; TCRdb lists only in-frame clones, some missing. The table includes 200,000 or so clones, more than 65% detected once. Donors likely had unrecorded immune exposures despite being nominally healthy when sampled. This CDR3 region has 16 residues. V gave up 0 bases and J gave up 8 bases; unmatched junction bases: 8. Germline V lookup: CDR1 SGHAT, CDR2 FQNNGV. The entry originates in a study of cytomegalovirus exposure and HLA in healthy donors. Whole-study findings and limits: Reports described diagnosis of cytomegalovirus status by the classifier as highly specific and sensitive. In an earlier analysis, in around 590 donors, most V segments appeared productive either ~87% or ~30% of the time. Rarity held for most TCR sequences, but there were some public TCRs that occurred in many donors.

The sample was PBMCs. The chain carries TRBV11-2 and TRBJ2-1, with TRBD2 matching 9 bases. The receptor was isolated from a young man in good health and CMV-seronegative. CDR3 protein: CASSLDPAGGLDEQFF. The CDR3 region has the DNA TGTGCCAGCAGCTTAGATCCGGCGGGAGGGCTCGATGAGCAGTTCTTC.